The 20 T cell receptor beta chains presented below share a single source sample, sequenced in a study of shared clonotypes between healthy human individuals. Clones were sequenced by immunoSEQ multiplex PCR, and TCRdb holds only the in-frame ones, with some missing. The profile shows about 2.1 million clones, roughly 95% of them singletons. Naive CD8 cells lacked CD45RO, underwent positive selection for CCR7 and left out terminally differentiated effector memory CD45RA+ cells. Sequencing used naive CD8+ T cells from PBMCs. These receptors were taken from a man between 18 and 35 years old in good health. Some clones in this sample may be carry-over from other donors' samples.

The chain recombines TRBV28 with TRBJ2-7; possibly TRBD1 for D (6 bases). V shed 8 bases and J shed 1 base, with 12 bases lying between them. CDR3 length equals 13 residues. Germline lookup yields CDR1 MDHEN and CDR2 SYDVKM. CDR3 DNA: TGTGCCAGCTCCTGGGACACATCCTACGAGCAGTACTTC. Amino acid sequence: CASSWDTSYEQYF.

This sequence joins TRBV4-3 and TRBJ2-3; TRBD2 agrees at 11 bases. There are 18 residues in the CDR3. CDR1 and CDR2 from the germline V gene are LGHNA and YSLEER. Trimming at V came to 1 base and at J to 4 bases, leaving 10 bases not matched to a gene. CDR3 nucleotides: TGCGCCAGCAGCCAAGTCTTTGTACTAGCGGGAGTTCCAGATACGCAGTATTTT. Protein product: CASSQVFVLAGVPDTQYF.

The chain is built from TRBV7-9 and TRBJ2-3, with 10 bases lining up with TRBD2. The junction had 2 bases not matched to a gene; V was cut back by 1 base and J by 4 bases. The CDR3 runs to 15 residues. CDR1 and CDR2 (germline): SEHNR, FQNEAQ (reference sequence). This chain's CDR3 is CASSLVAGGADTQYF. CDR3 nucleotide sequence: TGTGCCAGCAGCTTAGTAGCGGGAGGTGCAGATACGCAGTATTTT.

The rearrangement joins TRBV28 to TRBJ2-1; 9 bases map to TRBD2. This CDR3 is 15 amino acids long. Germline-derived CDR1 and CDR2 are MDHEN and SYDVKM. Unmatched junction bases numbered 8, after V lost 5 bases and J lost 6 bases. This CDR3 is CASSVTGLAVNEQFF. The CDR3 DNA sequence: TGTGCCAGCAGTGTCACGGGACTAGCCGTCAATGAGCAGTTCTTC.

V and J are TRBV29-1 and TRBJ2-5, with D possibly TRBD2 on 7 matching bases. The CDR3 sequence is 15 residues long. CDR1 is SQVTM and CDR2 is ANQGSEA in the germline V gene. Trimming took off 2 bases at V and 4 bases at J, with 17 bases between the two ends. CDR3: CSVEQGRLAGETQYF. CDR3 DNA sequence: TGCAGCGTTGAACAGGGGCGGTTAGCGGGAGAGACCCAGTACTTC.

The chain has TRBV9 and TRBJ2-1; 13 positions match TRBD2. The junction had 5 bases not matched to a gene; V was cut back by 4 bases and J by 4 bases. Germline CDR1 is SGDLS and CDR2 is YYNGEE. CDR3 length equals 16 residues. In DNA form, the CDR3 reads TGTGCCAGCAGCCACCCGACTAGCGGGAGGTACAATGAGCAGTTCTTC. Amino acid sequence: CASSHPTSGRYNEQFF.

Here the CDR3 DNA reads TGTGCCAGCAGTTACTCTCCGCAGACCTCTGGGTACAATGAGCAGTTCTTC. This codes for CASSYSPQTSGYNEQFF. V usage is TRBV7-3 and J usage is TRBJ2-1, with no clear D. This CDR3 contains 17 residues. Trimming left V 6 bases short and J 4 bases short, with 22 bases between. CDR1 and CDR2 (germline): SGHTA, FQGTGA. The full variable domain, rest sourced from reference TRBV7-3 and TRBJ2-1, is GAGVSQTPSNKVTEKGKYVELRCDPISGHTALYWYRQSLGQGPEFLIYFQGTGAADDSGLPNDRFFAVRPEGSVSTLKIQRTERGDSAVYLCASSYSPQTSGYNEQFFGPGTRLTVL.

This rearrangement joins TRBV5-1 to TRBJ2-4; D might be TRBD1 or TRBD2, each matching 6 bases. The ends were cut back, 0 bases at V and 3 bases at J, with 10 bases in the middle. The CDR3 extends over 15 amino acids. CDR1 SGHRS and CDR2 YFSETQ come from the germline V gene. CDR3 residues: CASSLAGGGKNIQYF. CDR3 in DNA: TGCGCCAGCAGCTTGGCCGGAGGGGGCAAAAACATTCAGTACTTC.

The chain combines TRBV6-1 with TRBJ2-7, with D unclear. CDR1 MNHNS and CDR2 SASEGT come from the germline V gene. V lost 1 base to trimming and J lost 5 bases, with 9 bases between them. The CDR3 is 13 residues long. In DNA, the CDR3 is TGTGCCAGCAGTGAAGGCCGGAACCACGAGCAGTACTTC. This translates into CASSEGRNHEQYF.

The chain joins TRBV4-3 to TRBJ2-1, with 11 bases fitting TRBD2. There are 13 residues in the CDR3. V gave up 4 bases and J gave up 8 bases; unmatched junction bases: 1. Germline V CDR1 and CDR2: LGHNA, YSLEER. The CDR3 is CASSPGLADEQFF. In nucleotides, the CDR3 is TGCGCCAGCAGCCCGGGACTAGCGGATGAGCAGTTCTTC.

The chain employs TRBV5-4 and TRBJ2-7, with D hard to call. V lost 1 base to trimming and J lost 3 bases, with 8 bases between them. Per germline, CDR1 SGHNT and CDR2 YYREEE (reference sequence). CDR3 size: 13 residues. Here the CDR3 DNA reads TGTGCCAGCAGCTTGCGGCCAGACTACGAGCAGTACTTC. Translated: CASSLRPDYEQYF.

A single count supports this clone. The chain couples TRBV10-3 to TRBJ2-7; tentatively, D is TRBD1 or TRBD2 (5 bases each). Germline CDR1 ENHRY, CDR2 SYGVKD. The CDR3 runs to 12 residues. V was clipped by 9 bases and J by 3 bases, with 12 bases between them. CDR3 DNA sequence: TGTGCCATGATGGGGGATAGCTACGAGCAGTACTTC. It translates to CAMMGDSYEQYF.

This clone appeared once. V usage is TRBV5-1 and J usage is TRBJ1-1, with TRBD1 as a possible D gene (5 bases). The length of the CDR3 is 18 residues. The germline V and J ends were trimmed by 0 bases and 3 bases, with 21 bases remaining between them. CDR1 is SGHRS, CDR2 YFSETQ, per germline. This CDR3 is CASSLADGTAPRDTEAFF. The CDR3 region has the DNA TGCGCCAGCAGCTTGGCCGACGGGACGGCCCCCCGGGACACTGAAGCTTTCTTT.

This clone was found once. This chain connects TRBV27 to TRBJ2-5; D uncertain. V was shortened by 3 bases and J by 4 bases, with 9 bases between the two germline ends. Germline CDR1 reads MNHEY; CDR2 reads SMNVEV (reference sequence). The CDR3 is made up of 13 amino acids. In nucleotides, the CDR3 is TGTGCCAGCAGTTTTACAGACCGAGAGACCCAGTACTTC. This translates into CASSFTDRETQYF.

The chain recombines TRBV7-3 with TRBJ1-2; no clear D. Looked up from germline, CDR1 is SGHTA and CDR2 is FQGTGA. Trimming stripped 5 bases from V and 5 bases from J, with 15 bases between. The CDR3 is 14 residues long. The CDR3 here is CASSPTGNPYGYTF. DNA of the CDR3: TGTGCCAGCAGCCCGACCGGGAACCCTTATGGCTACACCTTC. The full variable domain, completed using reference TRBV7-3 and TRBJ1-2, is GAGVSQTPSNKVTEKGKYVELRCDPISGHTALYWYRQSLGQGPEFLIYFQGTGAADDSGLPNDRFFAVRPEGSVSTLKIQRTERGDSAVYLCASSPTGNPYGYTFGSGTRLTVV.

The chain is built from TRBV5-1 and TRBJ2-5, with D uncertain. The germline V and J ends were trimmed by 1 base and 4 bases, with 11 bases remaining between them. Germline CDR1 reads SGHRS; CDR2 reads YFSETQ. The CDR3 runs 14 residues. The CDR3 coding sequence is TGCGCCAGCAGCTTGTTAGGGTCTGGAGAGACCCAGTACTTC. It translates to CASSLLGSGETQYF.

On this clone: This may be a read error, as it is one base from a much larger clone. Different DNA sequences within this sample yield the same CDR3. This chain uses TRBV9 with TRBJ1-1; TRBD1 is a possible D gene (6 bases). The CDR3 sequence is 12 residues long. CDR1 and CDR2 from the germline V gene are SGDLS and YYNGEE. The ends were cut back, 3 bases at V and 4 bases at J, with 7 bases in the middle. CDR3 sequence (DNA): TGTGCCAGCAGCGAAGGGGGCACTGAAGCTTTCTTT. As protein: CASSEGGTEAFF.

The chain links TRBV19 to TRBJ2-5; D remains unclear. Germline V gene sequence: CDR1 LNHDA, CDR2 SQIVND (reference sequence). This CDR3 is 15 amino acids long. Trimming took 0 bases from V and 1 from J, leaving 9 bases between them. CDR3 loop: CASSIDPVGQETQYF. In DNA form, the CDR3 reads TGTGCCAGTAGTATAGACCCAGTAGGCCAAGAGACCCAGTACTTC.

The chain recombines TRBV25-1 with TRBJ2-3; 7 bases fit TRBD2. This CDR3 is built from 16 residues. The V gene's germline CDR1 is MGHDK and CDR2 SYGVNS. V dropped 1 base and J dropped 1; count of bases not matched to a gene: 5. CDR3 sequence reads: CASSESGLEGTDTQYF. In DNA form, the CDR3 reads TGTGCCAGCAGTGAATCTGGACTAGAGGGCACAGATACGCAGTATTTT.

The rearrangement joins TRBV19 to TRBJ1-5; unclear D gene. The CDR3 runs to 13 residues. Germline V CDR1 and CDR2: LNHDA, SQIVND (reference sequence). Trimming left V 5 bases short and J 4 bases short, with 9 bases between. In nucleotides, the CDR3 is TGTGCCAGTAGTTTTAGTATGAATCAGCCCCAGCATTTT. It translates to CASSFSMNQPQHF.